This TCR beta chain derives from a study of cytotoxic CD8 clonotypes in ibrutinib-treated CLL. The wider study: Included were 11 to 12 relapsed/refractory and 15 treatment-naive patients, of whom some 18 were IGHV unmutated.

This CDR3 contains 13 residues. Germline V gene lookup returns CDR1 GTSNPN and CDR2 SVGIG (reference sequence). V was pared by 6 bases and J by 3 bases, with 7 bases of the junction left unmatched. Assay used: immunoSEQ multiplex PCR; TCRdb lists only in-frame clones, some missing. The repertoire holds about 60,000 clones, with 56% as singletons. About this clone: The antigen is unknown.

Study-wide results and caveats: Exceeding age-matched healthy donors, baseline clonality also tracked the counts of circulating CD8+ T cells. Clonality increased with ibrutinib response but returned toward baseline at progression. The study sampled sustained-remission and progressing patients at different times.

The source material was PBMCs, sampled after 24 months of ibrutinib treatment. The clonotype was recovered from a human donor with chronic lymphocytic leukemia. The chain joins TRBV30 to TRBJ1-1; 7 nucleotides line up with TRBD1. Written as DNA, the CDR3 is TGTGCCTGTAAGACAGGGAGGGACACTGAAGCTTTCTTT. Its translation is CACKTGRDTEAFF. The full variable domain, rest sourced from reference TRBV30 and TRBJ1-1, is SQTIHQWPATLVQPVGSPLSLECTVEGTSNPNLYWYRQAAGRGLQLLFYSVGIGQISSEVPQNLSASRPQDRQFILSSKKLLLSDSGFYLCACKTGRDTEAFFGQGTRLTVV.